This paragraph covers one T cell receptor (beta chain) sequence. The antigen remains unidentified. Deletions cut 3 bases from V and 2 bases from J, with 10 bases between. Germline CDR1 and CDR2: LGHNA and YSLEER. The CDR3 is made up of 14 amino acids. The entry originates in a study of OX40 agonist ivuxolimab in advanced cancers. Study background: Dose-escalation patients' cancers were hepatocellular carcinoma, melanoma, renal cell or head and neck cancer.

Method: immunoSEQ multiplex PCR; TCRdb's copy keeps in-frame clones and lacks some. Seen here are about 34,000 clones, about 83% observed once, and the top ten hold 20% to 25%. Whole-study results and caveats: Circulating CD4+ and CD8+ T cells showed clonal expansion by week 6 at 0.1 to 3.0 mg/kg.

The sample in question was CD4+ or CD8+ T cells sorted from blood, obtained in a trial of the OX40 agonist ivuxolimab. The gene calls are TRBV4-3 and TRBJ1-2, with D possibly being TRBD1 (5 bases). This receptor was identified in an adult with an advanced solid tumor such as melanoma, head and neck, liver or kidney cancer. The CDR3 sequence is CASSQQQGNYGYTF. DNA of the CDR3: TGCGCCAGCAGCCAGCAGCAGGGCAACTATGGCTACACCTTC.